This T cell receptor (beta chain) was sequenced for a study of cytomegalovirus exposure and HLA in healthy donors (TCRdb year 2017). Context from the whole study: An earlier analysis of approximately 640 of the donors reported approximately 300 Gb of sequence data and about 100 million unique TCR beta sequences from 150 million to 200 million T cells. Approximately 310 gigabases of sequencing data and approximately 91 million unique TCR sequences made up an early release that covered nearly 650 HLA-typed donors. The genetic ancestry cluster associated with self-reported Caucasian donors included 81% of the roughly 400 genotyped donors. The study aimed to test whether signatures of past pathogen exposure could be identified by cataloging public T cell receptors. The study profiled the T cell repertoires of approximately 700 subjects by immunosequencing and related them to cytomegalovirus serostatus. Along with the roughly 670-subject first cohort, a separate validation cohort of 120 different subjects was used. To predict cytomegalovirus infection status, the study combined high-throughput TCR immunosequencing, statistical association of individual TCRs with disease status, and machine learning. A later analysis re-examined previously published TCR beta repertoires from more than 600 donors and added high-resolution HLA genotyping to investigate patterns of TCR occurrence. Rather than using new phenotypic data, the later analysis identified candidate immune exposures from TCR beta sequences and from how often those sequences occurred across donors. In an earlier analysis of 500 to 650 of the donors, high-throughput TCR beta sequencing was used to judge whether each TCR beta V gene segment behaved as functional or pseudogenic. Donor age, sex, ethnicity and CMV serostatus were compiled alongside the repertoire data. A later genetic analysis took genome-wide SNP genotypes for about 55% of the 666 donors and used that subset as a discovery cohort. Every repertoire in the discovery cohort had been generated on one and the same sequencing platform. Class I and class II HLA loci were covered by the typing at four-digit resolution. The number of donors typed differed by locus, with roughly 620-640 for A, B, C, DRB1 and DQB1, over 500 for DQA1, about 610 for DPA1, and some 440 for DPB1. A handful of DR-DQ haplotypes were handled as single units for association and clustering because linkage in the cohort was strong. Across about 370 genotyped donors of the cohort, an average of approximately 200,000 unique TCR beta nucleotide sequences per donor were sequenced, and around 19% of those sequences were non-productive. The investigation overall reported the following: Roughly uniform sequencing depth across donors was assumed in presence/absence analyses, although this assumption may not hold. Several of the top co-occurrence clusters appeared to be linked to parvovirus B19, influenza, CMV and Epstein-Barr virus, according to a later analysis. The authors suggested that the approach could potentially be extended to other disease states and immunological phenotypes. A later genetic analysis reported fewer N-insertions in productive TCRs among donors in an Asian-associated ancestry cluster than the roughly 670-donor mean. In vitro tests confirmed that a few of the cytomegalovirus-associated TCR beta chains recognize cytomegalovirus antigens. While some public TCRs were present in many individuals, most TCR sequences turned up only very rarely across donors. Some IMGT-functional V segments, including TRBV6-2 and TRBV6-3, could not be distinguished by the 87-base-pair reads and were therefore excluded. In a later analysis, TCR association rates were found to vary across HLA loci, with the most associated TCRs seen for DRB1 alleles and the fewest for HLA-C alleles. In this cohort, only TCR beta chains were sequenced, and detectable features were limited by the absence of alpha or paired-chain data. A further reported finding was that TCR beta sequences accurately predicted the HLA-A and HLA-B alleles for most subjects in the first cohort. The study listed 164 TCR beta chains as associated with cytomegalovirus. Because HLA typing was unavailable for some donors at each locus, only the typed subset was used in association tests. In a later analysis, most CMV-associated TCR beta chains were found to appear HLA-restricted, with HLA associations seemingly driven largely by CMV exposure. In a later genetic analysis, a missense DCLRE1C variant was associated with V-gene and J-gene trimming of TCR beta chains, and the association was replicated in an independent cohort. When HLA alleles, especially DR and DQ, strongly co-occurred, attributing TCR associations to individual alleles was difficult. The classifier was reported to diagnose cytomegalovirus status with high specificity and sensitivity in both the original cohort and the validation cohort. Seventeen rarely observed V segments, including chromosome 9 orphons, were excluded from the earlier analysis of approximately 500 of the donors because counts were too low. Correlated functional status among segregating V segments might be attributable to linkage disequilibrium, but an unknown experimental factor could not be ruled out. A cluster of highly shared sequence variants was judged likely to be a technical artifact of the sequencing pipeline. In a later analysis, HLA-associated TCR beta chains showed more clonal expansion and lower generation probabilities than non-associated chains that were equally common. For the cohort, immune exposure information was limited to CMV serostatus. In an earlier analysis of some 540 of the donors, most TCR beta V segments appeared in productive rearrangements about 87% or about 30% of the time, broadly matching IMGT annotations. A later analysis associated about 18,000 TCR beta sequences with specific HLA alleles at a false discovery rate of 0.05.

The cysteine opens and the phenylalanine closes a CDR3 of 14 amino acids. Only the CDR3 DNA stays, 42 bases, in frame from base 1. The V end loses 0 bases and the J end loses 8 bases, and a stretch of 11 bases separates them. Per the germline V gene, LGHNA is the CDR1 and YSLEER is the CDR2. Library construction relied on the immunoSEQ multiplex PCR assay. For the multiplex PCR, a mixture combining 60 forward primers for TCR Vbeta segments and 13 reverse primers for TCR Jbeta segments was used. Amplification of the CDR3 region of rearranged TCR beta genes was performed with a multiplex PCR assay on genomic DNA. The Illumina HiSeq System was used to sequence the amplified TCR beta libraries as 87-base-pair reads. Turning to the authors' computational methods: A later analysis tallied approximately 87 million unique TCR beta chains across the 650 to 750 repertoires, and around 9.9 million of those chains were shared by two or more donors. A nearest-neighbor algorithm error-corrected the raw reads and collapsed the reads into unique sequences, merging closely related sequences to remove PCR and sequencing errors. V, D and J gene segments were assigned by aligning CDR3 sequences to IMGT reference sequences. For a sequence to be retained, a match of at least six nucleotides was required to both a V gene segment and a J gene segment. Rearrangements were classified as productive when the CDR3 lacked stop codons and remained in frame with V and J, and all other rearrangements were classified as non-productive. CDR3 was defined by IMGT convention, running from the second conserved V-encoded cysteine to the conserved J-encoded phenylalanine. Sequences without an unambiguous match to a single V gene segment were excluded from the earlier analysis of a few hundred of the donors. In an earlier analysis of about 590 of the donors, a V segment was called functional when productive rearrangements were above 56.7%, and segregating when the standard deviation between donors exceeded 5%. A statistical classification framework was developed to diagnose cytomegalovirus status using the catalog of TCR beta chain sequences. In a later analysis, V and J genes were assigned by comparing TCR nucleotide sequences against IMGT/GENE-DB human TR gene sequences. In a later analysis, CDR3 sequences and most-parsimonious VDJ recombination scenarios were assigned using the TCRdist pipeline. A later analysis defined each TCR beta chain by its CDR3 amino acid sequence plus V-gene family, and excluded reads lacking a unique V-gene family. To address suspected cross-contamination and a sequencing artifact, a later analysis removed roughly 580 highly shared, low-generation-probability nucleotide sequences. A later analysis calculated a clonal expansion index for each public chain from normalized within-repertoire ranks of inferred template counts. In a later analysis, generation probabilities were computed using a VDJ recombination model fitted to out-of-frame rearrangements, and the results were checked against IGoR. In a later analysis, hypergeometric tests were used to score TCR-TCR, TCR-HLA and TCR-CMV co-occurrence, with a repertoire-size bias correction applied to TCR pairs. To estimate false discovery rates, a later analysis permuted the HLA or CMV assignments 20 times. In a later analysis, co-occurring TCRs were grouped with DBSCAN, and TCRdist sequence similarity was added when clustering was performed within HLA-allele-positive subsets. Repertoires with fewer than 30,000 or more than 120,000 public chains were left out of co-occurrence clustering, as were four to six repertoires with anomalous nucleotide sharing. The source is immuneACCESS, and TCRdb retained only in-frame sequences with V and J called. Part of the clones is not carried over; for the studies checked, unresolved V genes explain less than half of this, and the remainder is unexplained. The V and J calls and the clone size are those of that table, but D and trimming were determined from the DNA. This sample gives 110,000 or so clones in total; about 83% of them show up just once. 5% to 6.5% of the sample is held by the ten biggest clonotypes.

In regard to this clone: Its cognate antigen has yet to be identified. No base qualities exist here, and no much larger clone lies one base off it.

The cohort consisted of 650 to 700 healthy bone marrow donors. All cohort members were sampled while nominally healthy, although unrecorded immune exposures were likely present. The donor was CMV seronegative and belonged to the group of around 350 seronegative cohort members. A peripheral blood sample was provided by each donor, and peripheral blood mononuclear cells were used for TCR beta sequencing. Genomic DNA was extracted from the blood cell samples with the Qiagen DNeasy Blood Extraction Kit. This receptor was obtained from a man between 18 and 29 years old in good health and CMV-seronegative. The sequencing sample was made of PBMCs. The V gene is TRBV4-3 and the J gene is TRBJ2-1, with TRBD1 tentatively as D gene (5 bases match). The sequenced DNA is TGCGCCAGCAGCCAAGAGATGGACAACTATGAGCAGTTCTTC. Its protein is CASSQEMDNYEQFF.